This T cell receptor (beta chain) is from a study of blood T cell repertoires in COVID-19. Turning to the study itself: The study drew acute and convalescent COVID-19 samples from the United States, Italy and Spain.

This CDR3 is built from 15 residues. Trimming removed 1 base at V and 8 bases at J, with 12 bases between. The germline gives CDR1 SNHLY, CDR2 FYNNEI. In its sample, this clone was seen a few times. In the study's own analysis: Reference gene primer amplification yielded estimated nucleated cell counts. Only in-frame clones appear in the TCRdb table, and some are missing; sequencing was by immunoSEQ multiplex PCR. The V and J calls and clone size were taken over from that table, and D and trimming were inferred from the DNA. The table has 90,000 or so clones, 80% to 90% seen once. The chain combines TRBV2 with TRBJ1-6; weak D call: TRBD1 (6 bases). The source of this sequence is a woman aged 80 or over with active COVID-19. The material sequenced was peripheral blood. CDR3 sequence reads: CASSEEGGLDSPLHF. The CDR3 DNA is TGTGCCAGCAGTGAAGAAGGGGGATTGGATTCACCCCTCCACTTT.